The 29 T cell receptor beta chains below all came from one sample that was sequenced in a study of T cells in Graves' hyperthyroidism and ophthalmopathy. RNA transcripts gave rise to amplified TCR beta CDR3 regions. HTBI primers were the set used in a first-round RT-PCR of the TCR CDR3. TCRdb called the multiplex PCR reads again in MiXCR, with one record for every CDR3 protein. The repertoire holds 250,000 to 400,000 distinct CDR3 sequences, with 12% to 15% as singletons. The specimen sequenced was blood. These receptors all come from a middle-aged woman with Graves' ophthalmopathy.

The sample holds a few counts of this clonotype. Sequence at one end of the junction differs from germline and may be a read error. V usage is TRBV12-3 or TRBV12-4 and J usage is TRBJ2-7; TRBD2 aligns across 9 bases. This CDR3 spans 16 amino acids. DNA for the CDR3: TGTGACAGCAGCTACTCTAGCGGGAACAGCTCCTACGAGCAGTACTTC. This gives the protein CDSSYSSGNSSYEQYF.

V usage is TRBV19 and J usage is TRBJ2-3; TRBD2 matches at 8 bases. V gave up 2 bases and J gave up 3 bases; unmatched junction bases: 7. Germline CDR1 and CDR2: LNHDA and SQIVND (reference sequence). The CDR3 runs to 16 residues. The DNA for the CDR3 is TGTGCCAGTAGTATACTTAGCGGGAAACGGACAGATACGCAGTATTTT. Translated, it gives CASSILSGKRTDTQYF.

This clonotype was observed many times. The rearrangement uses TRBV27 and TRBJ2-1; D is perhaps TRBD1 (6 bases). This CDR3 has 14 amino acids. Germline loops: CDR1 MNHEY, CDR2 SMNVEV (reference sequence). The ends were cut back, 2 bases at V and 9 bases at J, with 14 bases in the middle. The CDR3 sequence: CASSLIGDTSEQFF. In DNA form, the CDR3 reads TGTGCCAGCAGTTTAATAGGGGACACCTCTGAGCAGTTCTTC.

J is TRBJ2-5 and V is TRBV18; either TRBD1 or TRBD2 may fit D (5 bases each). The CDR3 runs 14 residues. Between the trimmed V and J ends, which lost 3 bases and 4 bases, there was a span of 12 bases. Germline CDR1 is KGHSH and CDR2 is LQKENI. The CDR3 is CASSPREGTETQYF. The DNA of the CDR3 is TGTGCCAGCTCACCCAGGGAAGGGACAGAGACCCAGTACTTC.

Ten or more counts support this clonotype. CDR3 nucleotide sequence: TGTGCCACCTCCTCAGACAGTCAGCGAGGGGGGACCCAGTACTTC. This sequence encodes CATSSDSQRGGTQYF. The chain is built from TRBV24-1 and TRBJ2-5, with TRBD1 as a possible D gene (6 bases). V shed 9 bases and J shed 7 bases, with 23 bases lying between them. CDR1 and CDR2 (germline): KGHDR, SFDVKD. CDR3 length: 15 residues.

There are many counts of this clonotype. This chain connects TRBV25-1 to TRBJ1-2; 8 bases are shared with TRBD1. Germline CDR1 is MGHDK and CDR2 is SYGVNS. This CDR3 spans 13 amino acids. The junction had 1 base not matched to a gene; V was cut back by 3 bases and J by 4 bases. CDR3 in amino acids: CASSDGQGYGYTF. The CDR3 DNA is TGTGCCAGCAGTGACGGACAGGGCTATGGCTACACCTTC.

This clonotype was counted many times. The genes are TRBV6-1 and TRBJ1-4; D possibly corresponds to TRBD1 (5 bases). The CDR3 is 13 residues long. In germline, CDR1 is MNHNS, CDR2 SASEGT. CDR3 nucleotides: TGTGCGTGGCGACAGATCAGGAATGAAAAACTGTTTTTT. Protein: CAWRQIRNEKLFF.

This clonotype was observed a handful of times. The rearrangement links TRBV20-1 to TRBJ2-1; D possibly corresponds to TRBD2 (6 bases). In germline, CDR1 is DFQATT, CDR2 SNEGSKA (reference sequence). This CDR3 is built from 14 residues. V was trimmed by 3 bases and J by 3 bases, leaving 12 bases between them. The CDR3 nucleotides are TGCAGTGCTAGGGAGGGACGGATCTACAATGAGCAGTTCTTC. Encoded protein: CSAREGRIYNEQFF.

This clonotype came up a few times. CDR3 sequence: CASSQDLETGVRTQYF. The DNA of the CDR3 is TGTGCCAGCAGCCAAGATCTGGAGACAGGGGTACGGACCCAGTACTTC. This chain connects TRBV14 to TRBJ2-5; 8 positions match TRBD1. After removal of 0 bases from V and 7 bases from J, the junction contained 10 bases not matched to a gene. Germline V gene data show CDR1 as SGHDN and CDR2 as FVKESK. This CDR3 contains 16 residues.

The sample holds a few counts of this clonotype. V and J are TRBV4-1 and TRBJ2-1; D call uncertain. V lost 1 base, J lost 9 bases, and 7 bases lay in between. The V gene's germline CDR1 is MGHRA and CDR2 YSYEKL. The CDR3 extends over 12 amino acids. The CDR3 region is CASSQGAGEQFF. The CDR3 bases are TGCGCCAGCAGCCAAGGCGCCGGTGAGCAGTTCTTC.

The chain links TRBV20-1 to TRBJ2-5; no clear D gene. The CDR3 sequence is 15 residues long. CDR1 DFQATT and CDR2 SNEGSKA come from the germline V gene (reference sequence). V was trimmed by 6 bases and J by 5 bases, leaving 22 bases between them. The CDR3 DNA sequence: TGCAGTGCCAAAAATTCAGTTTCCGTTGGGGAGACCCAGTACTTC. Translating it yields CSAKNSVSVGETQYF.

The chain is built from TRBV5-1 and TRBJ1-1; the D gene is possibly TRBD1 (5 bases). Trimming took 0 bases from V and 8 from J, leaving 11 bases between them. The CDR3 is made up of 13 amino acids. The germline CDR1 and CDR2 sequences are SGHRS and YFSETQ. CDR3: CASSLDWTYEAFF. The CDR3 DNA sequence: TGCGCCAGCAGCTTGGACTGGACATACGAAGCTTTCTTT.

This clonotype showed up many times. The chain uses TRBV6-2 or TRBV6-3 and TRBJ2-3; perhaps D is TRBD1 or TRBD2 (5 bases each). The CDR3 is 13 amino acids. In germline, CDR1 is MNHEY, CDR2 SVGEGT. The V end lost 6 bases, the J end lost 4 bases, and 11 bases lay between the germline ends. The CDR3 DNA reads TGTGCCAGCAGGAATGGGGGTTCAGATACGCAGTATTTT. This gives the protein CASRNGGSDTQYF.

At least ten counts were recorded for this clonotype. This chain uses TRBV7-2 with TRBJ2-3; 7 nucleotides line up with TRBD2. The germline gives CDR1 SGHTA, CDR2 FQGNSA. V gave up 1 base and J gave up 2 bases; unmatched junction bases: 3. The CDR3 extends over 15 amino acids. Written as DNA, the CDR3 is TGTGCCAGCAGCTTAGACGGGGGGAACACAGATACGCAGTATTTT. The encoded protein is CASSLDGGNTDTQYF.

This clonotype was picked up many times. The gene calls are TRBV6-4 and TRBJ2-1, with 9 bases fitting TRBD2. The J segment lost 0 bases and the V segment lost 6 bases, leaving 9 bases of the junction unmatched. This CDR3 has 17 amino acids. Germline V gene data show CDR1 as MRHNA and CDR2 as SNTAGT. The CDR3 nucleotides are TGTGCCAGCAGCGCGACTAGCGGACCCTCCTCCTACAATGAGCAGTTCTTC. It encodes CASSATSGPSSYNEQFF.

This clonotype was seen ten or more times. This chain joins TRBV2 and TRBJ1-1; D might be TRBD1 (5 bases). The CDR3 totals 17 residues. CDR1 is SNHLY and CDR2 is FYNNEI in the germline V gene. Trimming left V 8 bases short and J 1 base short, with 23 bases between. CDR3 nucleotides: TGTGCCAGCTCAAAGCTACCACAGGCGCTACAGAACACTGAAGCTTTCTTT. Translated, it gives CASSKLPQALQNTEAFF. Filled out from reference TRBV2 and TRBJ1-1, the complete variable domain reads EPEVTQTPSHQVTQMGQEVILRCVPISNHLYFYWYRQILGQKVEFLVSFYNNEISEKSEIFDDQFSVERPDGSNFTLKIRSTKLEDSAMYFCASSKLPQALQNTEAFFGQGTRLTVV.

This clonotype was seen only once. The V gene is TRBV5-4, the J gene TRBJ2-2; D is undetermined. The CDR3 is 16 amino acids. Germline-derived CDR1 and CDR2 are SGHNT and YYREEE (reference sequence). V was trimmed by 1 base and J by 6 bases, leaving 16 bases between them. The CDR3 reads CASSLYRGSGAGELFF. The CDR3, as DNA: TGTGCCAGCAGCTTGTATCGTGGGTCTGGAGCCGGGGAGCTGTTTTTT.

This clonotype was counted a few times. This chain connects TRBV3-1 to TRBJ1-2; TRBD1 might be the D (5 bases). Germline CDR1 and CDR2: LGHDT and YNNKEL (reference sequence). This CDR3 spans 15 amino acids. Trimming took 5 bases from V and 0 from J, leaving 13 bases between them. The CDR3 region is CASSTPGPANYGYTF. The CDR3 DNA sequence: TGTGCCAGCAGCACACCGGGACCGGCTAACTATGGCTACACCTTC.

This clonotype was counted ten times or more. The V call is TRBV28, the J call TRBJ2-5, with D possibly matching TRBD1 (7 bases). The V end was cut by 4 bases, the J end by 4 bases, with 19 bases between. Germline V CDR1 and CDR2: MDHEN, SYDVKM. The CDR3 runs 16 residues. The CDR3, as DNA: TGTGCCAGCAGTTCCCAGGTGGAGGGGGCGGGAGAGACCCAGTACTTC. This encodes CASSSQVEGAGETQYF.

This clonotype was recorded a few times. CDR3 bases: TGTGCCAGCGCAGCTCAGAGCTCCTATAATTCACCCCTCCACTTT. This codes for CASAAQSSYNSPLHF. The genes are TRBV6-1 and TRBJ1-6; D is uncertain. Trimming took off 8 bases at V and 0 bases at J, with 11 bases between the two ends. The CDR3 length is 15 residues. Germline V lookup: CDR1 MNHNS, CDR2 SASEGT.

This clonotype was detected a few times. CDR3 amino acids: CSARAGAKGTFF. The DNA for the CDR3 is TGCAGTGCGCGGGCAGGGGCCAAGGGAACTTTCTTT. The chain uses TRBV20-1 and TRBJ1-1, with D possibly being TRBD1 (6 bases). V was pared by 6 bases and J by 12 bases, with 20 bases between. The germline V gene encodes CDR1 DFQATT and CDR2 SNEGSKA (reference sequence). The CDR3 contains 12 residues.

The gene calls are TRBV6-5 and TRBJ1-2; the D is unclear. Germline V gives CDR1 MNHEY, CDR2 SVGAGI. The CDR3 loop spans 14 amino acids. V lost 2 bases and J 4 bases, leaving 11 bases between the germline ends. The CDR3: CASSYRESFYGYTF. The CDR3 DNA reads TGTGCCAGCAGTTACAGAGAGAGTTTCTATGGCTACACCTTC.

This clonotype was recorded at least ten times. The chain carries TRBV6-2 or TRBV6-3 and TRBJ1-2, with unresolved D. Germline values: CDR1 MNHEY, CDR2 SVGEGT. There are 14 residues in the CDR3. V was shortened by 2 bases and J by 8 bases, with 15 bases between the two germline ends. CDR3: CASSYGSHSGGYTF. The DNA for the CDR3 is TGTGCCAGCAGTTACGGAAGCCATTCGGGAGGCTACACCTTC.

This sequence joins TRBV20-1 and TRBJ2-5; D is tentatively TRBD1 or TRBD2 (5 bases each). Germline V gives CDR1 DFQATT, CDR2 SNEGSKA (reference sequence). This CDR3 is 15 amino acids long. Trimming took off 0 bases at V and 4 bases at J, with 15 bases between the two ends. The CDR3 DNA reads TGCAGTGCTAGAGATAGAGGGGTACTCAGAGAGACCCAGTACTTC. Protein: CSARDRGVLRETQYF.

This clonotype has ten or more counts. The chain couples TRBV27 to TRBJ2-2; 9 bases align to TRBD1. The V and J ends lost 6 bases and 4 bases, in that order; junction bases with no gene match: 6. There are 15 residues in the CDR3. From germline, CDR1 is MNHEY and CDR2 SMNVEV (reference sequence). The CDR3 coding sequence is TGTGCCAGCAGCCTACGACAGGGGGGCACCGGGGAGCTGTTTTTT. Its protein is CASSLRQGGTGELFF.

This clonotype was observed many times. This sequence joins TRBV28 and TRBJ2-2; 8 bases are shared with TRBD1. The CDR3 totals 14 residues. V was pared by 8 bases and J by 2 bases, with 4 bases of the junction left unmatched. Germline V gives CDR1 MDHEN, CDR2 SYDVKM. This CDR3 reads CASRGQGNTGELFF. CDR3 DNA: TGTGCCAGCCGTGGACAGGGAAACACCGGGGAGCTGTTTTTT.

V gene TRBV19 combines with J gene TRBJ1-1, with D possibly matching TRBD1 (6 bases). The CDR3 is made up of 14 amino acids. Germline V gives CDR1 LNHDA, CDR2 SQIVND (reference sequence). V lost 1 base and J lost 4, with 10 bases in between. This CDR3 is CASSIGGAVTEAFF. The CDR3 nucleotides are TGTGCCAGTAGTATAGGGGGGGCTGTCACTGAAGCTTTCTTT.

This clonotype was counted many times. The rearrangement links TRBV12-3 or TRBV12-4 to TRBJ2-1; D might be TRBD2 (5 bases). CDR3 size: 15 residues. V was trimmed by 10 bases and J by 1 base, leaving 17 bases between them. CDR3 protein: CATRVDSGSYNEQFF. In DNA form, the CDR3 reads TGTGCCACCAGAGTAGATTCGGGGTCCTACAATGAGCAGTTCTTC.

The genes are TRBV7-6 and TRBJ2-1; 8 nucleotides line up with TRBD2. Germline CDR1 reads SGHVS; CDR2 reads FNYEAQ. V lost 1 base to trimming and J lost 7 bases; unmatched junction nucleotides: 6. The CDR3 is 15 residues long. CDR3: CASSLGSGSVNEQFF. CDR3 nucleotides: TGTGCCAGCAGCTTAGGGAGCGGGAGTGTAAATGAGCAGTTCTTC.